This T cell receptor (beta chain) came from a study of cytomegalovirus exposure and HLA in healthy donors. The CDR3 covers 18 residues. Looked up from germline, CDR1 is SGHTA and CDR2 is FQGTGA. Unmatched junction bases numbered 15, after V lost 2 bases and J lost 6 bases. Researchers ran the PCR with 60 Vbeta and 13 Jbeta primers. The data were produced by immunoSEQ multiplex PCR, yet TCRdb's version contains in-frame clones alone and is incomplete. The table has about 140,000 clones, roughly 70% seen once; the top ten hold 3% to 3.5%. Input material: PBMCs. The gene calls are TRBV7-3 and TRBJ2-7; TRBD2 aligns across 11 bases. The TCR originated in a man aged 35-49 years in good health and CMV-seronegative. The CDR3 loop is CASSLAPRGLAGGFEQYF. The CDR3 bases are TGTGCCAGCAGCTTAGCCCCTCGGGGGTTAGCGGGAGGGTTCGAGCAGTACTTC.